These 14 T cell receptor beta chains were sequenced from one sample in a study of molecular identifiers for immune sequencing clone quantification. TCRdb recomputed calls from the PCR reads with MiXCR, one row per CDR3 protein. The table lists tens of thousands of distinct CDR3 sequences, about 20% of them singletons. The sample taken for sequencing was naive CD8+ T cells from blood, with Jurkat cell RNA spiked in. Indicated subset: FACS-sorted CD8+CD4-CCR7+CD45RA+ naive T cells. Every receptor here comes from a human donor in good health. Some libraries in this study had Jurkat cell RNA spiked in.

This clonotype was seen at least ten times. This rearrangement joins TRBV20-1 to TRBJ1-3, with a weak D call TRBD1 (5 bases). The V gene lost 1 base and the J gene lost 0 bases, with 10 bases spanning the gap. Per germline, CDR1 DFQATT and CDR2 SNEGSKA (reference sequence). The CDR3 has 15 amino acids. DNA for the CDR3: TGCAGTGCTAGAGCGTCAGGGTTCTCTGGAAACACCATATATTTT. It codes for CSARASGFSGNTIYF.

This clonotype was seen ten or more times. The V and J genes are TRBV7-9 and TRBJ2-3, with 10 bases aligning to TRBD2. CDR1 and CDR2 from the germline V gene are SEHNR and FQNEAQ (reference sequence). Trimming took 3 bases from V and 1 from J; bases not matched to a gene: 10. The CDR3 runs 18 residues. DNA of the CDR3: TGTGCCAGCAGCTTTGTCCTAGCGGGAGACGTGGGCACAGATACGCAGTATTTT. This sequence encodes CASSFVLAGDVGTDTQYF.

This chain connects TRBV28 to TRBJ1-5; 9 bases are a match to TRBD1. The CDR3 runs 15 residues. J gave up 1 base and V 8 bases, and 6 bases lay outside the gene matches. The germline gives CDR1 MDHEN, CDR2 SYDVKM. Here the CDR3 DNA reads TGTGCCAGCCGGGGACAGGGAGCGAGCAATCAGCCCCAGCATTTT. This codes for CASRGQGASNQPQHF.

Comment on this clonotype: One base away lies a much larger clone, so this may be a sequencing read error. The CDR3 region is CATILDRELDTGELFF. In DNA, the CDR3 is TGTGCCACAATCTTAGACAGGGAACTAGACACCGGGGAGCTGTTTTTT. The gene calls are TRBV7-6 and TRBJ2-2; 7 bases align to TRBD1. The germline CDR1 and CDR2 sequences are SGHVS and FNYEAQ. Trimming removed 10 bases from V and 3 bases from J; junction bases left unmatched: 14. The CDR3 is made up of 16 amino acids.

This clonotype was detected a few times. The V call is TRBV20-1, the J call TRBJ2-7; 7 nucleotides agree with TRBD2. CDR3 length: 16 amino acids. Germline V gene sequence: CDR1 DFQATT, CDR2 SNEGSKA (reference sequence). Trimming took 3 bases from V and 2 from J; bases not matched to a gene: 13. DNA for the CDR3: TGCAGTGCTAGGGCGGCGGCTAGCGGAATTCCCTACGAGCAGTACTTC. Amino acid sequence: CSARAAASGIPYEQYF.

This clonotype was counted ten times or more. The chain is built from TRBV12-3 or TRBV12-4 and TRBJ2-2; no definite D call. V lost 3 bases to trimming and J lost 7 bases, with 12 bases between them. The CDR3 sequence is 14 residues long. The CDR3 reads CASSLVLTVGELFF. Here the CDR3 DNA reads TGTGCCAGCAGTTTGGTCCTTACGGTCGGGGAGCTGTTTTTT.

The rearrangement links TRBV20-1 to TRBJ2-1; TRBD2 aligns across 8 bases. With V trimmed by 6 bases and J by 0 bases, 7 bases remained unmatched. CDR3 length: 15 amino acids. Germline V gene data show CDR1 as DFQATT and CDR2 as SNEGSKA (reference sequence). The CDR3 DNA is TGCAGTGCCCTAAATAGCGGGACCTCCTACAATGAGCAGTTCTTC. This codes for CSALNSGTSYNEQFF.

Many counts were recorded for this clonotype. The rearrangement uses TRBV27 and TRBJ1-5; D is perhaps TRBD1 (5 bases). Looked up from germline, CDR1 is MNHEY and CDR2 is SMNVEV (reference sequence). Trimming shortened V by 3 bases and J by 7 bases, and 10 bases separated the two germline ends. This CDR3 has 13 amino acids. The CDR3 DNA reads as TGTGCCAGCAGTTTCGGGGCGAGGCAGCCCCAGCATTTT. It specifies CASSFGARQPQHF.

This clonotype was seen more than once but under ten times. The chain joins TRBV11-2 to TRBJ1-2, with D possibly being TRBD1 (6 bases). The V gene lost 5 bases and the J gene lost 5 bases, with 24 bases spanning the gap. The CDR3 runs 17 residues. Germline V gene sequence: CDR1 SGHAT, CDR2 FQNNGV. CDR3 sequence reads: CASSAGPGMGGWYGYTF. In DNA, the CDR3 is TGTGCCAGCAGCGCTGGGCCGGGGATGGGGGGCTGGTATGGCTACACCTTC.

At least ten counts were recorded for this clonotype. The rearrangement joins TRBV4-3 to TRBJ2-7; a weak D match, TRBD1 (5 bases). Between the trimmed V and J ends, which lost 0 bases and 2 bases, there was a span of 11 bases. Looked up from germline, CDR1 is LGHNA and CDR2 is YSLEER. CDR3 length: 15 residues. CDR3 amino acids: CASSQDIPGPYEQYF. The DNA for the CDR3 is TGCGCCAGCAGCCAAGACATCCCAGGGCCCTACGAGCAGTACTTC.

The sample holds a few counts of this clonotype. The V call is TRBV6-5, the J call TRBJ2-7; the match to TRBD2 covers 11 bases. This CDR3 has 16 residues. The V gene's germline CDR1 is MNHEY and CDR2 SVGAGI. The ends lost 2 bases at V and 4 bases at J; junction bases unmatched: 7. The CDR3 sequence is CASSYRLGLAAYEQYF. DNA for the CDR3: TGTGCCAGCAGTTACCGTCTGGGACTAGCGGCTTACGAGCAGTACTTC.

As for this clonotype: Being one base from a much bigger clone, this may be a read error. The rearrangement links TRBV24-1 to TRBJ2-3, with a tentative D call TRBD2 (5 bases). The CDR3 has 14 residues. The germline CDR1 and CDR2 sequences are KGHDR and SFDVKD. Trimming took off 4 bases at V and 10 bases at J, with 17 bases between the two ends. The CDR3 DNA follows: TGTGCCACCAGTGAACCGCTGGAACCGCGGGCGCAGTATTTT. Amino acids: CATSEPLEPRAQYF.

About this clonotype itself: Being one base from a much bigger clone, this may be a read error. The CDR3 DNA reads TGTGCCAGCAGTTCTAAGGGAGCCTACGAGCAGTACTTC. As protein: CASSSKGAYEQYF. The chain combines TRBV27 with TRBJ2-7; TRBD2 is a possible D gene (5 bases). Between the trimmed V and J ends, which lost 4 bases and 2 bases, there was a span of 9 bases. The CDR3 is 13 amino acids. Germline CDR1 reads MNHEY; CDR2 reads SMNVEV (reference sequence).

Only a few counts were recorded for this clonotype. Compared with germline, one end of the junction differs, possibly owing to a read error. This chain uses TRBV12-3 or TRBV12-4 with TRBJ1-5; D is undetermined. The CDR3 extends over 14 amino acids. The CDR3 loop is CASRHKDSNQLQHF. As DNA, the CDR3 is TGTGCCAGCAGACACAAAGATAGCAATCAGCTCCAGCATTTT.